This TCR beta chain stems from a study of T cell changes during pregnancy in multiple sclerosis. The method was immunoSEQ multiplex PCR; TCRdb's version includes in-frame clones alone and lacks a portion of them. The sample holds under 55,000 clones; around 90% are singletons and the top ten take about 1.8%. The CDR3 runs 15 residues. V shed 1 base and J shed 4 bases, with 13 bases lying between them. CDR1 is SGHTA, CDR2 FQGTGA, per germline. This receptor was identified in a female donor with multiple sclerosis, enrolled in a pregnancy study. The sequences come from peripheral blood, collected in the first trimester of pregnancy. This sequence joins TRBV7-3 and TRBJ1-1; D possibly corresponds to TRBD1 (5 bases). The CDR3: CASSLILLGPTEAFF. As DNA, the CDR3 is TGTGCCAGCAGCTTAATTCTTTTGGGGCCCACTGAAGCTTTCTTT.